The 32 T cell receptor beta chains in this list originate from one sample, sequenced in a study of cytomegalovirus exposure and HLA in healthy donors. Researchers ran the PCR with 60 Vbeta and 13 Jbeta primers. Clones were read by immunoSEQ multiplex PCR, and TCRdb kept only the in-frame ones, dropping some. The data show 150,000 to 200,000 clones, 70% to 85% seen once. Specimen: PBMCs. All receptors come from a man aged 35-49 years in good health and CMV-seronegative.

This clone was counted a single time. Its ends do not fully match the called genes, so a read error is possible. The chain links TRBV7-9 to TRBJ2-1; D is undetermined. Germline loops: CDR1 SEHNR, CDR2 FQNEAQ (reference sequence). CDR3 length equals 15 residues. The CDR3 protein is CASSLTLNSYNGQFF. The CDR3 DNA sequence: TGTGCCAGCAGTTTGACTCTAAATTCCTACAATGGGCAGTTCTTC.

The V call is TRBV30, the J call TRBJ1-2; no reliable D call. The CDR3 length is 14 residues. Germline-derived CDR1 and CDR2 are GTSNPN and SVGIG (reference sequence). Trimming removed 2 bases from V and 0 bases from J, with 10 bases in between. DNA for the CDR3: TGTGCCTGGAGTCTCGCACTCTCTAACTATGGCTACACCTTC. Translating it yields CAWSLALSNYGYTF.

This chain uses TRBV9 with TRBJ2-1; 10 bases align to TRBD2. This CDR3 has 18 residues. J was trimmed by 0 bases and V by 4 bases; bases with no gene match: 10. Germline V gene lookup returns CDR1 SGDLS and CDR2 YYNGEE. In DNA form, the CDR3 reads TGTGCCAGCAGCAGACCCAGCGGGGGGGGACCCTCCTACAATGAGCAGTTCTTC. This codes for CASSRPSGGGPSYNEQFF.

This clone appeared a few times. CDR3 nucleotides: TGTGCCAGCAATTTGAGACAGGGGTTCACCGGGGAGCTGTTTTTT. Its protein is CASNLRQGFTGELFF. The chain carries TRBV28 and TRBJ2-2; TRBD1 matches at 8 bases. V was clipped by 7 bases and J by 4 bases; unmatched bases: 8. The CDR3 sequence is 15 residues long. CDR1 and CDR2 (germline): MDHEN, SYDVKM.

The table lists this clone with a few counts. CDR3 in DNA: TGTGCCAGCAGCCTGGGACAGGACTATGGCTACACCTTC. Amino acid sequence: CASSLGQDYGYTF. This chain uses TRBV4-2 with TRBJ1-2; 8 nucleotides line up with TRBD1. The germline V gene has CDR1 LGHNA and CDR2 YNFKEQ. With 4 bases clipped from V and 3 bases from J, the junction kept 1 base outside the gene matches. The CDR3 has 13 residues.

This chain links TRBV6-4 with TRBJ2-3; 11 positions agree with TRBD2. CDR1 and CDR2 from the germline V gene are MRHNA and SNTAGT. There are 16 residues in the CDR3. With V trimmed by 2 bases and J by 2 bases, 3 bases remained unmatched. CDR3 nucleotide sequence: TGTGCCAGCAGTGACGGGACTAGCGGTAACACAGATACGCAGTATTTT. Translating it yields CASSDGTSGNTDTQYF.

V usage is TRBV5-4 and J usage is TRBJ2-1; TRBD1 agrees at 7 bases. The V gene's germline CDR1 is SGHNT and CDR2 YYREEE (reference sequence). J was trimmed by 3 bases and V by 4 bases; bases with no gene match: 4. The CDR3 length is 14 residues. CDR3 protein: CASSNDRVYNEQFF. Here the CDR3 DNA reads TGTGCCAGCAGCAACGACAGGGTCTACAATGAGCAGTTCTTC.

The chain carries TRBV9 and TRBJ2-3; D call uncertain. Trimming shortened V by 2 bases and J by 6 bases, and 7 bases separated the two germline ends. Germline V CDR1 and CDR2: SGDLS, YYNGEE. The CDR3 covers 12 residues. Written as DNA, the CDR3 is TGTGCCAGCAGCGTCTTAACTGATACGCAGTATTTT. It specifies CASSVLTDTQYF.

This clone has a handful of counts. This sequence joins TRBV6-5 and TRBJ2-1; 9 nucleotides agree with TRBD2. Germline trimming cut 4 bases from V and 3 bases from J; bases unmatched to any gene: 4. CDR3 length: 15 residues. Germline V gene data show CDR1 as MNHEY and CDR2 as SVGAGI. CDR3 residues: CASSSAGGFYNEQFF. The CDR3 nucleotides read TGTGCCAGCAGTTCCGCGGGGGGGTTCTACAATGAGCAGTTCTTC.

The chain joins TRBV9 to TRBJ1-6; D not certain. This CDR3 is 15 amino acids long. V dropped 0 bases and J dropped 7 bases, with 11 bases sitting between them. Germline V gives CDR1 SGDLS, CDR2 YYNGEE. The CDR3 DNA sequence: TGTGCCAGCAGCGTAGGGACTGGTAACAATTCACCCCTCCACTTT. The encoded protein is CASSVGTGNNSPLHF.

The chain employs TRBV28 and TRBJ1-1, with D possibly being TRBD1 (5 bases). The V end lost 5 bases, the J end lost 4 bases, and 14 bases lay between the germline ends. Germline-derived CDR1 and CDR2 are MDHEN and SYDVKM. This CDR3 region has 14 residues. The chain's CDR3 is CASSGAASGTEAFF. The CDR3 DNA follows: TGTGCCAGCAGTGGGGCCGCGTCTGGCACTGAAGCTTTCTTT.

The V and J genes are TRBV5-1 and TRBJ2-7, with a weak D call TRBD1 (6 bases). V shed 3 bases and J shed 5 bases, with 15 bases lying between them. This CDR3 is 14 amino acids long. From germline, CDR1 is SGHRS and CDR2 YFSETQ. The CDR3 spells CASSSQGPRNEQYF. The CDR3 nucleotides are TGCGCCAGCAGCTCACAGGGCCCGAGGAACGAGCAGTACTTC.

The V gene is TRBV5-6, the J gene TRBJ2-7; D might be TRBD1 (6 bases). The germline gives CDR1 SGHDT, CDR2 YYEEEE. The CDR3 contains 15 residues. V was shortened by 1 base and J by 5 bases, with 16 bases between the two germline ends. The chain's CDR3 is CASSLSRSGADEQYF. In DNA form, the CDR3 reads TGTGCCAGCAGCTTGAGCCGGTCAGGGGCCGACGAGCAGTACTTC.

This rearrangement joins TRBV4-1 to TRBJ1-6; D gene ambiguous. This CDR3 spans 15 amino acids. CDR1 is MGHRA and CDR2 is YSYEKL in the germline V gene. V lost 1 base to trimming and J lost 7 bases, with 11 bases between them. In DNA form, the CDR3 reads TGCGCCAGCAGCCAAGGAACAGTGGGCAATTCACCCCTCCACTTT. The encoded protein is CASSQGTVGNSPLHF.

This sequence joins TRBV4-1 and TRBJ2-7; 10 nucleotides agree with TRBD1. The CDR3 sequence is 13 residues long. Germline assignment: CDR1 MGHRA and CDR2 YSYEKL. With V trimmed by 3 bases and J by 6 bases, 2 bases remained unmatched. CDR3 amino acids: CASSQRTGGEQYF. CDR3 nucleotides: TGCGCCAGCAGCCAGAGGACAGGGGGCGAGCAGTACTTC.

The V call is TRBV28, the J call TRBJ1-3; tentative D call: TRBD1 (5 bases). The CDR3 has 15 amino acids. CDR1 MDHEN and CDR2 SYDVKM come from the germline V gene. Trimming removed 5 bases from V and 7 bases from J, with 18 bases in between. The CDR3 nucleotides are TGTGCCAGCAGTCGGGGCGGGGGGACCCGCAACACCATATATTTT. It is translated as CASSRGGGTRNTIYF.

The CDR3 here is CAWSASSGNTIYF. For the CDR3, the DNA is TGTGCCTGGAGTGCCAGCTCTGGAAACACCATATATTTT. J is TRBJ1-3 and V is TRBV30; unclear D gene. Trimming took off 1 base at V and 0 bases at J, with 4 bases between the two ends. Per germline, CDR1 GTSNPN and CDR2 SVGIG (reference sequence). This CDR3 comprises 13 residues. Based on the CDR3 plus reference TRBV30 and TRBJ1-3, the full variable domain is SQTIHQWPATLVQPVGSPLSLECTVEGTSNPNLYWYRQAAGRGLQLLFYSVGIGQISSEVPQNLSASRPQDRQFILSSKKLLLSDSGFYLCAWSASSGNTIYFGEGSWLTVV.

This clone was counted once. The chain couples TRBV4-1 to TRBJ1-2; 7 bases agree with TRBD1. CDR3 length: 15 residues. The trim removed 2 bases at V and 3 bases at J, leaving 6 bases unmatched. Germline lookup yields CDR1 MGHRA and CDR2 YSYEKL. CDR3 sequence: CASSQTAGTDYGYTF. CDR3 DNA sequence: TGCGCCAGCAGCCAAACCGCTGGGACAGACTATGGCTACACCTTC.

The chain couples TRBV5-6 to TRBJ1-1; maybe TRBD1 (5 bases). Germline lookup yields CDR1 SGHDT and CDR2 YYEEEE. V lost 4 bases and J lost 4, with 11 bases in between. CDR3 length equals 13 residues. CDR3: CASSLTGGTEAFF. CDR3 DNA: TGTGCCAGCAGCCTCACAGGCGGCACTGAAGCTTTCTTT. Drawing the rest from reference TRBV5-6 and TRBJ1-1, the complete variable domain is DAGVTQSPTHLIKTRGQQVTLRCSPKSGHDTVSWYQQALGQGPQFIFQYYEEEERQRGNFPDRFSGHQFPNYSSELNVNALLLGDSALYLCASSLTGGTEAFFGQGTRLTVV.

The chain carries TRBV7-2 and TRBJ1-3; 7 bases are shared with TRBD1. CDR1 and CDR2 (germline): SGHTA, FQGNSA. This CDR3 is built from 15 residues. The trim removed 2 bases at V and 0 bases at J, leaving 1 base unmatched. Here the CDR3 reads CASSLNRGSGNTIYF. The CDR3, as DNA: TGTGCCAGCAGCTTAAACAGGGGCTCTGGAAACACCATATATTTT. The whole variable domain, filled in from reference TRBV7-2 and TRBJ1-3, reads GAGVSQSPSNKVTEKGKDVELRCDPISGHTALYWYRQSLGQGLEFLIYFQGNSAPDKSGLPSDRFSAERTGGSVSTLTIQRTQQEDSAVYLCASSLNRGSGNTIYFGEGSWLTVV.

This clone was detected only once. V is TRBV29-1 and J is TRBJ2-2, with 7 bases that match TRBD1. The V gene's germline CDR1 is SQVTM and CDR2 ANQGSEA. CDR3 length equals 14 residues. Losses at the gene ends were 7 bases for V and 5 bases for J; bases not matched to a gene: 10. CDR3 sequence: CSGNTGVDTGELFF. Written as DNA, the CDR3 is TGCAGCGGGAATACAGGGGTAGATACCGGGGAGCTGTTTTTT.

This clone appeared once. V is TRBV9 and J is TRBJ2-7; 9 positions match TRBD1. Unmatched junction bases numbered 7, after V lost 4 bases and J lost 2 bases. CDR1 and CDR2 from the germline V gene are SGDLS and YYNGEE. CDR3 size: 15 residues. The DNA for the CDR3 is TGTGCCAGCAGCCCCCTGCGGACAGGGGCCTACGAGCAGTACTTC. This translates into CASSPLRTGAYEQYF.

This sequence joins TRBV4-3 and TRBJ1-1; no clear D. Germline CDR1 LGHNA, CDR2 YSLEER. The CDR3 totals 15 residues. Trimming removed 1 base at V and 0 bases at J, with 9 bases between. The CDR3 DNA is TGCGCCAGCAGCCAAGTCGCAGGAATGAACACTGAAGCTTTCTTT. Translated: CASSQVAGMNTEAFF.

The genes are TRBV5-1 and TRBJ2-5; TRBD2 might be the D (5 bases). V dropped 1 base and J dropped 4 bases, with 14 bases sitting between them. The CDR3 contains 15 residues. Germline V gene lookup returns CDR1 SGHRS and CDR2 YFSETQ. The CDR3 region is CASSLTGFEGETQYF. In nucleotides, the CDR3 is TGCGCCAGCAGCTTGACCGGCTTCGAGGGAGAGACCCAGTACTTC.

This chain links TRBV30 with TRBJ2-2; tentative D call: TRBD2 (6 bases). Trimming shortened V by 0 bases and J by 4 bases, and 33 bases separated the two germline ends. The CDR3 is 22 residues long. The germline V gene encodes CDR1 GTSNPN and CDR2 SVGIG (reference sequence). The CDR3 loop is CAWSVLTGRSLSPGLSTGELFF. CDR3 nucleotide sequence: TGTGCCTGGAGTGTCCTTACGGGACGATCCTTAAGTCCGGGACTCAGCACCGGGGAGCTGTTTTTT.

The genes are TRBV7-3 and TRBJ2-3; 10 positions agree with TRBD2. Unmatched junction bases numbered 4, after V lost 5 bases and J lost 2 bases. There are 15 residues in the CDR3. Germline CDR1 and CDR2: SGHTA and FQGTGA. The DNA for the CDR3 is TGTGCCAGCAGCAGTGGACTAGCGGTCACAGATACGCAGTATTTT. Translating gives CASSSGLAVTDTQYF.

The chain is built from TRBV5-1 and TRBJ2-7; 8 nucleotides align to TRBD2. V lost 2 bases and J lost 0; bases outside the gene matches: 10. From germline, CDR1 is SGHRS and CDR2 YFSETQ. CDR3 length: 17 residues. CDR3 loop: CASSLGLAGPSSYEQYF. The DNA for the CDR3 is TGCGCCAGCAGCTTAGGTCTAGCGGGCCCCAGCTCCTACGAGCAGTACTTC.

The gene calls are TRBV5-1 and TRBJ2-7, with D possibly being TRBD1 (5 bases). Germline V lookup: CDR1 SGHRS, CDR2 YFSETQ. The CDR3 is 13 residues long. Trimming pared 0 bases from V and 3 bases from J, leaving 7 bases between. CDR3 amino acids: CASSLVQGYEQYF. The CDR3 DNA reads TGCGCCAGCAGCTTGGTTCAGGGCTACGAGCAGTACTTC.

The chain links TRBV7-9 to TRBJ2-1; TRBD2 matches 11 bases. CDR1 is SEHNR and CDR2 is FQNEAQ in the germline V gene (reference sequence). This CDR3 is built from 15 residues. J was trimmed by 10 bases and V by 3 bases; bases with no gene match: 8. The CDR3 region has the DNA TGTGCCAGCAGCTTTATAGCGGGGGGGCCCCTAGAGCAGTTCTTC. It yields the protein CASSFIAGGPLEQFF.

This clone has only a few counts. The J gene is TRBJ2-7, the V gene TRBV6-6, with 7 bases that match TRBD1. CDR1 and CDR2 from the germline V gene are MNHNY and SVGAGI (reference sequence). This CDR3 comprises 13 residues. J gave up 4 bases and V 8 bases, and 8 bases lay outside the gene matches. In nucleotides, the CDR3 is TGTGCCAGCCGGGGCAGGGGGAGATACGAGCAGTACTTC. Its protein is CASRGRGRYEQYF.

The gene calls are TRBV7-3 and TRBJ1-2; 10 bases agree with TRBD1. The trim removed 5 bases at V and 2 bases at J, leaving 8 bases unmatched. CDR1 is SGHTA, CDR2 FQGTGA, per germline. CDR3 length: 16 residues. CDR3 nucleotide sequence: TGTGCCAGCAGCGAAGGGGGACAGGGGAGCAACTATGGCTACACCTTC. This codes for CASSEGGQGSNYGYTF.

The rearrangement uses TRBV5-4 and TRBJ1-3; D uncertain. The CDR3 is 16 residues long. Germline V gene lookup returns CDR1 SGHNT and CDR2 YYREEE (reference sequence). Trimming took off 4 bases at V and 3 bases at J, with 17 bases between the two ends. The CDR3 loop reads CASSKARRESGNTIYF. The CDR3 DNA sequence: TGTGCCAGCAGCAAGGCTCGGAGGGAGAGTGGAAACACCATATATTTT. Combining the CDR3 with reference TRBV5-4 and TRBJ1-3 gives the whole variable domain ETGVTQSPTHLIKTRGQQVTLRCSSQSGHNTVSWYQQALGQGPQFIFQYYREEENGRGNFPPRFSGLQFPNYSSELNVNALELDDSALYLCASSKARRESGNTIYFGEGSWLTVV.